This T cell receptor beta chain was captured by sequencing in a study of T-cell memory formation after mild COVID-19. This clonotype has just a few counts. Its matching antigen is unknown. The CDR3 length is 14 residues. Germline-derived CDR1 and CDR2 are LGHNA and YNFKEQ. Trimming cost V 6 bases and J 1 base, with 10 bases left between them. Points from the study as a whole: Still unconfirmed is whether the second-wave clones peaking on day 37 recognized SARS-CoV-2. While clones contracting from day 15 to 85 were balanced between CD4 and CD8, later expanders leaned CD4+.

TCRdb re-called the 5' RACE reads through MiXCR, storing one row per CDR3 protein. Of some 210,000 distinct CDR3 sequences listed, over 9.5% were seen once; the top ten hold less than 4%. Sample: PBMCs or a T cell subset sorted from them (not recorded which). This TCR was sampled from a young man who had mild COVID-19 (a few samples of this study predate the infection). Cell type and time point are not known. The chain couples TRBV4-2 to TRBJ1-5, with D perhaps matching TRBD1 (6 bases). The CDR3 sequence is CASSHDRSNQPQHF. The DNA of the CDR3 is TGTGCCAGCAGTCATGACAGGAGCAATCAGCCCCAGCATTTT.